This T cell receptor beta chain was profiled in a study of blood T cell repertoires in COVID-19. This CDR3 region has 14 residues. Trimming cost V 1 base and J 4 bases; bases outside gene matches: 3. Assay: immunoSEQ multiplex PCR; the TCRdb copy retains only in-frame clones and omits some. The sample shows 330,000 or so clones, around nine tenths of them seen only once. The rearrangement links TRBV5-3 to TRBJ2-3, with 7 bases matching TRBD1. TRBV5-3 is treated as an ORF (open reading frame) with a function not yet certain. Material: PBMCs or T cells enriched from blood (not recorded which). The TCR was taken from a young man who had recovered from COVID-19. CDR3 protein: CARSLRGQADTQYF. The DNA of the CDR3 is TGTGCCAGAAGCTTGAGGGGGCAAGCAGATACGCAGTATTTT.